Listed below are T cell receptor beta chains from one sample, sequenced in a study of type 1 regulatory T cells. Which antigens these TCRs recognize remains unknown. One entry per CDR3 protein results from TCRdb running MiXCR on the reads. The sample lists roughly 71,000 distinct CDR3 sequences; less than 25% were seen once. Sequencing was done on a sample of cultured type 1 regulatory T (Tr1) cells, either the whole culture or a sorted fraction (not recorded which). The receptors come from a human donor in good health. The CDR3 runs from the conserved cysteine through the conserved F or W.

j_call: TRBJ1-4
v_call: TRBV3-1
cdr3_aa: CASSQYDEKLFF

j_call: TRBJ1-2
v_call: TRBV7-2
cdr3_aa: CASSPVLGYGYTF

j_call: TRBJ2-7
v_call: TRBV10-3
cdr3_aa: CAISKTGGVEAGGNYEQYF

j_call: TRBJ2-4
v_call: TRBV6-2/TRBV6-3
cdr3_aa: CASNIAGSPNIQYF

j_call: TRBJ2-7
v_call: TRBV29-1
cdr3_aa: CSVEVTSGTEQYF

j_call: TRBJ2-7
v_call: TRBV7-6
cdr3_aa: CASSLAGGYEQYF

j_call: TRBJ2-1
v_call: TRBV12-3/TRBV12-4
cdr3_aa: CASSPMGLPNEQFF

j_call: TRBJ1-3
v_call: TRBV12-3/TRBV12-4
cdr3_aa: CASRMIQGTGNTIYF

j_call: TRBJ1-3
v_call: TRBV7-2
cdr3_aa: CASRVAGSGNTIYF

j_call: TRBJ2-5
v_call: TRBV12-3/TRBV12-4
cdr3_aa: CASSFSRETQYF

j_call: TRBJ2-1
v_call: TRBV4-2
cdr3_aa: CASSQESVAGLPGRFF

j_call: TRBJ2-3
v_call: TRBV24-1
cdr3_aa: CATSDLWEDTQYF

j_call: TRBJ2-2
v_call: TRBV5-1
cdr3_aa: CASSDSGIANTGELFF

j_call: TRBJ2-5
v_call: TRBV5-4
cdr3_aa: CASRPASRETQYF

j_call: TRBJ1-5
v_call: TRBV18
cdr3_aa: CASSPAGYSNQPQHF

j_call: TRBJ2-7
v_call: TRBV27
cdr3_aa: CASSLSGGRTYEQYF

j_call: TRBJ1-1
v_call: TRBV7-2
cdr3_aa: CASSLGGAAEAFF

j_call: TRBJ2-2
v_call: TRBV18
cdr3_aa: CASSLGYTGELFF

j_call: TRBJ1-2
v_call: TRBV3-1
cdr3_aa: CASSQGVGGYTF

j_call: TRBJ2-2
v_call: TRBV5-1
cdr3_aa: CASSSLAGEVELFF

j_call: TRBJ1-1
v_call: TRBV12-3/TRBV12-4
cdr3_aa: CASSWDRGGTEAFF

j_call: TRBJ1-5
v_call: TRBV20-1
cdr3_aa: CSASSPGINQPQHF